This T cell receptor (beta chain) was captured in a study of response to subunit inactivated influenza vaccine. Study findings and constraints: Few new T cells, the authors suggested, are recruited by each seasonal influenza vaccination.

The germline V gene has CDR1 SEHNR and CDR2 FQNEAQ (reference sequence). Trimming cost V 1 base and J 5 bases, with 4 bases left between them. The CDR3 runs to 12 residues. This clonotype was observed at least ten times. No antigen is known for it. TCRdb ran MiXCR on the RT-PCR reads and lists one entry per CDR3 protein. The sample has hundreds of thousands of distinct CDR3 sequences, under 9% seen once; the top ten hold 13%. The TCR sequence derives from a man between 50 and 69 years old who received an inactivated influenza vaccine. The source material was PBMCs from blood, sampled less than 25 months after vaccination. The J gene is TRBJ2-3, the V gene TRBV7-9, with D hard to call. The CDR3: CASSLVGDTQYF. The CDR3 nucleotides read TGTGCCAGCAGCTTAGTAGGAGATACGCAGTATTTT. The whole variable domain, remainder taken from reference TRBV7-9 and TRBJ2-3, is DTGVSQNPRHKITKRGQNVTFRCDPISEHNRLYWYRQTLGQGPEFLTYFQNEAQLEKSRLLSDRFSAERPKGSFSTLEIQRTEQGDSAMYLCASSLVGDTQYFGPGTRLTVL.